This is a list of T cell receptor beta chains from one sample in a study of shared clonotypes between healthy human individuals. This table comes from immunoSEQ multiplex PCR, and its TCRdb copy is limited to in-frame clones, with some not included. This table holds about 710,000 clones, around 73% found once. Sequenced sample: memory CD4+ T cells sorted from blood. The receptor set was obtained from a woman under 40 in good health. Both conserved end residues are part of each CDR3. D genes are given only for firm matches. A clone size is listed for some rows: how often the clone was seen (once, few, many), or a class if it is expanded.

D	V	length	J	size	CDR3	DNA
TRBD1	TRBV11-2	12	TRBJ1-4	few	CASSGQGPELFF	TGTGCCAGCAGCGGACAGGGACCAGAACTGTTTTTT
NA	TRBV11-2	14	TRBJ1-3	once	CASSLAGFGNTIYF	TGTGCCAGCAGCTTAGCAGGGTTCGGAAACACCATATATTTT
TRBD2	TRBV19	18	TRBJ2-7	NA	CASSRQGTTSGISYEQYF	TGTGCCAGTAGTAGACAGGGGACGACTAGCGGGATCTCCTACGAGCAGTACTTC
TRBD2	TRBV2	18	TRBJ2-1	NA	CASSDVGISGGSYNEQFF	TGTGCCAGCAGTGATGTTGGGATTAGCGGGGGATCCTACAATGAGCAGTTCTTC
NA	TRBV18	15	TRBJ1-2	NA	CASSPTEASHYGYTF	TGTGCCAGCTCACCAACTGAGGCGTCCCACTATGGCTACACCTTC
NA	TRBV28	14	TRBJ2-7	NA	CASSLGTVTYEQYF	TGTGCCAGCAGTTTGGGGACGGTAACTTACGAGCAGTACTTC
TRBD1	TRBV18	15	TRBJ2-7	NA	CASSPPQQGFYEQYF	TGTGCCAGCTCACCACCGCAACAGGGGTTCTACGAGCAGTACTTC
NA	TRBV5-1	16	TRBJ2-6	once	CASSLEWGTGANVLTF	TGCGCCAGCAGCTTGGAGTGGGGGACTGGGGCCAACGTCCTGACTTTC
NA	TRBV2	12	TRBJ2-3	NA	CASSELADTQYF	TGTGCCAGCAGTGAACTTGCGGATACGCAGTATTTT
TRBD2	TRBV4-1	16	TRBJ2-4	NA	CASSQAVLAGGDIQYF	TGCGCCAGCAGCCAAGCGGTTCTAGCGGGAGGTGACATTCAGTACTTC
NA	TRBV6-1	15	TRBJ2-7	NA	CASSEASASSYEQYF	TGTGCCAGCAGTGAAGCGAGCGCCAGCTCCTACGAGCAGTACTTC
NA	TRBV6-1	14	TRBJ2-7	NA	CASSGEGGTNEQYF	TGTGCCAGCAGTGGGGAAGGGGGGACAAACGAGCAGTACTTC
TRBD1	TRBV5-1	17	TRBJ2-6	once	CASSLGDRDSGANVLTF	TGCGCCAGCAGCTTGGGGGACAGGGACTCTGGGGCCAACGTCCTGACTTTC
NA	TRBV7-2	14	TRBJ1-1	NA	CASSGTWANTEAFF	TGTGCCAGCAGCGGGACCTGGGCGAACACTGAAGCTTTCTTT
NA	TRBV7-9	14	TRBJ1-1	few	CASSLERKNTEAFF	TGTGCCAGCAGCTTAGAGCGGAAGAACACTGAAGCTTTCTTT
TRBD2	TRBV19	15	TRBJ2-1	NA	CASSSRTSGHNEQFF	TGTGCCAGTAGTTCACGGACTAGCGGACACAATGAGCAGTTCTTC
NA	TRBV4-2	17	TRBJ1-5	NA	CASSQDGEGYGNQPQHF	TGTGCCAGCAGCCAAGATGGAGAGGGCTATGGTAATCAGCCCCAGCATTTT
TRBD1	TRBV10-1	13	TRBJ1-2	NA	CASSPGTGYGYTF	TGCGCCAGCAGCCCCGGGACAGGTTATGGCTACACCTTC